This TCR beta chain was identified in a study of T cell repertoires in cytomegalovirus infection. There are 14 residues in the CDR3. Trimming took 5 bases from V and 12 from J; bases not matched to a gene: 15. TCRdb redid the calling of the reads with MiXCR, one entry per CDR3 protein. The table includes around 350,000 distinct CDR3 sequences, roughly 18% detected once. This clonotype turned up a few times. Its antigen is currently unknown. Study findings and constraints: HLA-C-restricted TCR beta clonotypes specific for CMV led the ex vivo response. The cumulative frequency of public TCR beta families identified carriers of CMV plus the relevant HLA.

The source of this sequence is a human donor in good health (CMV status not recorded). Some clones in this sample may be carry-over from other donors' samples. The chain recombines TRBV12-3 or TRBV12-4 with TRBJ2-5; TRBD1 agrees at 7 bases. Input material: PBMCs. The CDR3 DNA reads TGTGCCAGCAGTGGTATCCAGGGGGTAAGCTTGAAGTACTTC. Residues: CASSGIQGVSLKYF.